This T cell receptor (beta chain) was documented in a study of patients and donors after allogeneic stem cell transplantation. This clonotype has at least ten counts. The germline CDR1 and CDR2 sequences are MDHEN and SYDVKM. The CDR3 covers 13 residues. The V end lost 11 bases, the J end lost 1 base, and 12 bases lay between the germline ends. TCRdb independently ran MiXCR on the RT-PCR reads; one entry per CDR3 protein. The table shows some 150,000 distinct CDR3 sequences, with roughly 35% occurring only once. The chain has TRBV28 and TRBJ1-5; D possibly corresponds to TRBD1 (5 bases). The sequence was collected from a human donor who was either an allogeneic HSCT recipient or a stem cell or donor lymphocyte infusion donor (not recorded which). It is not recorded whose cells these are; they may come from a transplant donor. Material: blood, either unsorted or a sorted T cell fraction (not recorded which). CDR3 DNA: TGTGCCGGATCGGGACCGAGCAATCAGCCCCAGCATTTT. It translates to CAGSGPSNQPQHF.